Below, one T cell receptor beta chain is given with its context. The sample belongs to a study of T cell repertoires in cytomegalovirus infection. One entry per CDR3 protein results from TCRdb running MiXCR on the reads. The sample includes roughly 500,000 distinct CDR3 sequences, approximately 11% of them seen just once. Trimming removed 6 bases at V and 2 bases at J, with 17 bases between. The CDR3 sequence is 15 residues long. CDR1 MDHEN and CDR2 SYDVKM come from the germline V gene. This clonotype was sampled from a human donor in good health (CMV status not recorded). Some clones in this sample may be carry-over from other donors' samples. J is TRBJ2-7 and V is TRBV28, with a weak D call TRBD1 (7 bases). Input material: PBMCs. The CDR3 loop reads CASSPGGHPAYEQYF. The DNA for the CDR3 is TGTGCCAGCAGCCCAGGGGGGCACCCCGCCTACGAGCAGTACTTC.